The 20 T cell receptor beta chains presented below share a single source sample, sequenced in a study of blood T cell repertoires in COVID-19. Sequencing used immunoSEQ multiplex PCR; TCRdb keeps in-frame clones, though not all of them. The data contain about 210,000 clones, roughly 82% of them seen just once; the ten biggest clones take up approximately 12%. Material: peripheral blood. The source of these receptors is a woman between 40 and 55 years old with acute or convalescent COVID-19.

Here the CDR3 reads CASSDWAFGDSPLHF. CDR3 bases: TGTGCCAGCAGTGATTGGGCGTTTGGCGATTCACCCCTCCACTTT. V is TRBV6-1 and J is TRBJ1-6; D is unresolved. V dropped 3 bases and J dropped 8 bases, with 14 bases sitting between them. The CDR3 is 15 amino acids. CDR1 is MNHNS and CDR2 is SASEGT in the germline V gene.

Written as DNA, the CDR3 is TGTGCCAGCAGCTCAAGCGGGAGGGGGTACCAAGAGACCCAGTACTTC. Its protein is CASSSSGRGYQETQYF. V usage is TRBV7-9 and J usage is TRBJ2-5; 10 nucleotides line up with TRBD2. The germline CDR1 and CDR2 sequences are SEHNR and FQNEAQ (reference sequence). The CDR3 has 16 amino acids. Trimming removed 4 bases from V and 0 bases from J; junction bases left unmatched: 5.

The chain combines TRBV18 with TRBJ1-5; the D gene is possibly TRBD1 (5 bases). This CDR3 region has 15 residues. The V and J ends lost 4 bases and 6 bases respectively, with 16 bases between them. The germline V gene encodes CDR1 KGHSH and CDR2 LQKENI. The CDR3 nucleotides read TGTGCCAGCTCACGGAACCAGGGAAACAGTCAGCCCCAGCATTTT. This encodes CASSRNQGNSQPQHF.

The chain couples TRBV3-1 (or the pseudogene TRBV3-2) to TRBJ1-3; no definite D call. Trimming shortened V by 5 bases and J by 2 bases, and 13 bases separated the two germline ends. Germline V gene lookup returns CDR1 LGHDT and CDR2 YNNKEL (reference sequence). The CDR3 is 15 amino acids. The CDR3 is CASSYSGETGNTIYF. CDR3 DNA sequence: TGTGCCAGCAGCTACTCCGGGGAAACTGGAAACACCATATATTTT.

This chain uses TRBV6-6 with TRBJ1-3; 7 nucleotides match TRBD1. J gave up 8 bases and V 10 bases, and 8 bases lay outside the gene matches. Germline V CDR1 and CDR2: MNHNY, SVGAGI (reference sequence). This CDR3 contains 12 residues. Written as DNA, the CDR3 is TGTGCCACGTGGACAGGATCGGACACCATATATTTT. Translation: CATWTGSDTIYF.

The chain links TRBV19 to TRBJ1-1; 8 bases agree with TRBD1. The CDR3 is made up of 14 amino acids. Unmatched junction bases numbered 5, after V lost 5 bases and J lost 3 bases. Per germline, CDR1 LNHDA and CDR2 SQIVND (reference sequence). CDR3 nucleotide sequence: TGTGCCAGTAGTTTCCCAGGGGGCTACACTGAAGCTTTCTTT. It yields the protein CASSFPGGYTEAFF.

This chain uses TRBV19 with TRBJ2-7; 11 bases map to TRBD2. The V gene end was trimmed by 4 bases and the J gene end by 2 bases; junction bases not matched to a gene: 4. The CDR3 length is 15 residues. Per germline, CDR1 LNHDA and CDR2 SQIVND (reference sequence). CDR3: CASSTGTSGPYEQYF. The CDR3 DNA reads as TGTGCCAGTAGTACCGGGACTAGCGGACCCTACGAGCAGTACTTC.

The CDR3 DNA reads TGTGCCAGCAGCCGAGGACAGGGAGGCTATGGCTACACCTTC. It yields the protein CASSRGQGGYGYTF. The chain joins TRBV14 to TRBJ1-2; 8 bases map to TRBD1. The CDR3 contains 14 residues. Germline trimming cut 4 bases from V and 4 bases from J; bases unmatched to any gene: 5. Germline values: CDR1 SGHDN, CDR2 FVKESK.

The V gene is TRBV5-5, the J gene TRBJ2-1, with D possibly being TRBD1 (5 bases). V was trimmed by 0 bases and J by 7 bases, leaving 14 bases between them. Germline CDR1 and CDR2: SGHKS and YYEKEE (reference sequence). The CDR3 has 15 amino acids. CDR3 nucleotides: TGTGCCAGCAGCTTGGAGGCAGGGCCTGTTAATGAGCAGTTCTTC. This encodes CASSLEAGPVNEQFF.

The CDR3 sequence: CASSRQQTGEKLFF. The CDR3 DNA reads as TGTGCCAGCAGCCGACAGCAAACTGGTGAAAAACTGTTTTTT. J is TRBJ1-4 and V is TRBV6-5, with D possibly matching TRBD1 (5 bases). Trimming cost V 6 bases and J 7 bases, with 15 bases left between them. The CDR3 runs 14 residues. From germline, CDR1 is MNHEY and CDR2 SVGAGI.

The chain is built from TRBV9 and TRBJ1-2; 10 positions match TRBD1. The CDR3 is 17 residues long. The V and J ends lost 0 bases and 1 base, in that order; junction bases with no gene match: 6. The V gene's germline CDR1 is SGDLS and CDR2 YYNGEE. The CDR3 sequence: CASSVGGGTGDNYGYTF. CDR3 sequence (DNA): TGTGCCAGCAGCGTAGGGGGCGGGACAGGGGATAACTATGGCTACACCTTC.

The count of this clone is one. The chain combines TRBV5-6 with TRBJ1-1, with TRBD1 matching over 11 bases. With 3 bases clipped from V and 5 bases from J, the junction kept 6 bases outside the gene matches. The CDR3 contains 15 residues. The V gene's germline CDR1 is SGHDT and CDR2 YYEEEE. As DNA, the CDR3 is TGTGCCAGCAGCTACAGGACAGGGGGCGCGACTGAAGCTTTCTTT. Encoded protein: CASSYRTGGATEAFF. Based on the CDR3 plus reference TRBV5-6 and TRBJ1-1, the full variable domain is DAGVTQSPTHLIKTRGQQVTLRCSPKSGHDTVSWYQQALGQGPQFIFQYYEEEERQRGNFPDRFSGHQFPNYSSELNVNALLLGDSALYLCASSYRTGGATEAFFGQGTRLTVV.

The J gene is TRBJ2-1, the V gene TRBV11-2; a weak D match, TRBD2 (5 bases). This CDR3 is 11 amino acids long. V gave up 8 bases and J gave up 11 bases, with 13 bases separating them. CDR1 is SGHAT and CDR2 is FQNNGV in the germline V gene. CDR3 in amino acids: CASGNPGKQFF. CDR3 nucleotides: TGTGCCAGCGGTAACCCGGGGAAGCAGTTCTTC.

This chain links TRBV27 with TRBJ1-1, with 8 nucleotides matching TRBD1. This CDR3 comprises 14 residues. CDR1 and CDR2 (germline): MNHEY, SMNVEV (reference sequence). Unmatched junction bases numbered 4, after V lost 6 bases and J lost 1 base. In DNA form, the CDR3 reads TGTGCCAGCAGCCCAGGGGGCCCGAACACTGAAGCTTTCTTT. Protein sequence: CASSPGGPNTEAFF.

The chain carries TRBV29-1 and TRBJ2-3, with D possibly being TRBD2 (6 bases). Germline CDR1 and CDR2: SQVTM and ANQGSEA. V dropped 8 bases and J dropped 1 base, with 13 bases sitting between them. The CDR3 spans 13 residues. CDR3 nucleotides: TGCAGCTTCTCCGGGGAGGGCACAGATACGCAGTATTTT. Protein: CSFSGEGTDTQYF.

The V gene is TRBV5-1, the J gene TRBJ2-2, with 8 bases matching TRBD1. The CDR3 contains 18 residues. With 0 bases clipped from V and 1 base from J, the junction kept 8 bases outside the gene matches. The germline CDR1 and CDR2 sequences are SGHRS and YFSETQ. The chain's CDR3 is CASSLGPVGTGNTGELFF. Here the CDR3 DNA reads TGCGCCAGCAGCTTGGGGCCCGTCGGGACAGGGAACACCGGGGAGCTGTTTTTT.

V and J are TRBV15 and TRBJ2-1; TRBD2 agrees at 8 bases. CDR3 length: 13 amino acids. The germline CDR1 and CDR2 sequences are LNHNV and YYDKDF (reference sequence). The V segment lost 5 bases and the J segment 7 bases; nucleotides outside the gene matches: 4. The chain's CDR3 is CATSLRGGNEQFF. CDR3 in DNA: TGTGCCACCAGCTTACGGGGGGGGAATGAGCAGTTCTTC.

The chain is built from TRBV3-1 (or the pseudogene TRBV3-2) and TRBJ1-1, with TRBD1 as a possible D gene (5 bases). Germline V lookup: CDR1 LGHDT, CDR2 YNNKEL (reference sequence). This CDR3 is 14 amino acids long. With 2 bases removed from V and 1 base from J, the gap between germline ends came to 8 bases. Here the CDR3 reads CASSQSTGNTEAFF. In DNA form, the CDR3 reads TGTGCCAGCAGCCAATCTACAGGGAACACTGAAGCTTTCTTT.

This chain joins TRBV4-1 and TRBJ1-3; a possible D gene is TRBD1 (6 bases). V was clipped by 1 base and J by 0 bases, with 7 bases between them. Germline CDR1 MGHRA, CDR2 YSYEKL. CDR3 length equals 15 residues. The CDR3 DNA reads TGCGCCAGCAGCCAAGTAGGGGGCTCTGGAAACACCATATATTTT. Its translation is CASSQVGGSGNTIYF.

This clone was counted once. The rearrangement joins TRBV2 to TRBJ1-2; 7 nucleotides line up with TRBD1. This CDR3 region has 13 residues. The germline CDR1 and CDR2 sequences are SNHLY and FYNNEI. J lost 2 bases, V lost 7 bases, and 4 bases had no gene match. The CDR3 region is CASTEGANYGYTF. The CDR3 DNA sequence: TGTGCCAGCACAGAGGGGGCGAACTATGGCTACACCTTC.